These 9 T cell receptor beta chains were all obtained from the same sample, sequenced in a study of T cells in women clearing cervical HPV infection (dated by TCRdb to the late 2010s). Receptors were amplified or captured by the immunoSEQ multiplex PCR assay. TCRdb mirrors the immuneACCESS table, restricted to in-frame sequences. Some clones are absent from its copies; in checked studies, under half trace to an unresolved V gene, and the reason for the others is unknown. The record for this sample contains some 15,000 clones. Together, the top ten hold more than 20% of the sample. Material: blood buffy coat. The receptors shown here come from a woman between 18 and 75 years old with a cervical HPV16 infection that either progressed to CIN3+ or cleared (not recorded which).

In regard to this clone: The sequenced fragment ends 3 residues before the CDR3 boundary, so the rest is inferred from the germline J gene. J is TRBJ2-1 and V is TRBV20-1, with 10 bases matching TRBD2. The CDR3 is 14 amino acids. The ends lost 3 bases at V and 6 bases at J; junction bases unmatched: 5. The germline V gene has CDR1 DFQATT and CDR2 SNEGSKA (reference sequence). The covered CDR3 bases are TGCAGTGCTAGTCAAGCGGGGGGGGCCAATGAG. This gives the protein CSASQAGGANE. The full CDR3 protein is CSASQAGGANEQFF.

As for this clone: The read is 3 residues too short to cover the CDR3 end, so that end is filled in from the germline J gene. The chain uses TRBV5-4 and TRBJ2-7; D remains unclear. Per germline, CDR1 SGHNT and CDR2 YYREEE (reference sequence). Trimming left V 9 bases short and J 3 bases short, with 16 bases between. The CDR3 loop spans 13 amino acids. CDR3 region: CATSRVSDYEQYF. The DNA read from the CDR3 is TGTGCCACCTCCCGGGTTTCTGACTACGAG.

Remarks on this clone: The read terminates 3 residues before the CDR3 end, so the remaining end is supplied by the germline J gene. V is TRBV29-1 and J is TRBJ2-7; D gene uncertain. The CDR3 runs 12 residues. Germline CDR1 is SQVTM and CDR2 is ANQGSEA. V lost 6 bases, J lost 0 bases, and 9 bases lay in between. The sequenced part of the CDR3 DNA is TGCAGCGTGGTCCCTAGCTCCTACGAG. This sequence encodes CSVVPSSYE. The full-length CDR3 reads as CSVVPSSYEQYF.

About this clone itself: The read ends 3 residues shy of where the CDR3 ends; the end is completed using the germline J gene. The chain joins TRBV30 to TRBJ2-2; 7 positions agree with TRBD1. The CDR3 contains 16 residues. CDR1 is GTSNPN and CDR2 is SVGIG in the germline V gene (reference sequence). The CDR3 loop is CAWRGHDRAGANVLFF. Incomplete CDR3 DNA: TGTGCCTGGAGGGGCCACGACAGGGCTGGGGCCAACGTG.

In regard to this clone: The read comes to an end 3 residues before the CDR3 does, leaving the germline J gene to fill in the end. This chain uses TRBV20-1 with TRBJ1-5, with TRBD1 identical over 8 bases. J gave up 3 bases and V 3 bases, and 4 bases lay outside the gene matches. The CDR3 runs 14 residues. Per the germline V gene, CDR1 is DFQATT and CDR2 is SNEGSKA (reference sequence). CDR3 DNA (partial): TGCAGTGCTAGCCGACAGGGGCCCAATCAGCCC. As protein: CSASRQGPNQP. The complete CDR3 sequence is CSASRQGPNQPQHF.

As for this clone: One end of the junction varies from germline; a read error may be responsible. The read gets to within 3 residues of the CDR3 end, and the germline J gene fills in the rest. The chain recombines TRBV18 with TRBJ2-3; D uncertain. The CDR3 is 14 amino acids. Germline lookup yields CDR1 KGHSH and CDR2 LQKENI. The CDR3 DNA, read in part, is TGTGCCAGCTCCCCACCTGCAGGCCAAGAGACG. As protein: CASSPPAGQET. The whole CDR3 reads CASSPPAGQETQYF.

Remarks on this clone: The read finishes 3 residues shy of the CDR3 end, and the germline J gene is used to complete it. This chain uses TRBV7-6 with TRBJ2-5; 10 bases fit TRBD2. The germline gives CDR1 SGHVS, CDR2 FNYEAQ. V was pared by 5 bases and J by 5 bases, with 8 bases of the junction left unmatched. The length of the CDR3 is 15 residues. CDR3 sequence reads: CASSPLAGGRETQYF. CDR3 bases read: TGTGCCAGCAGCCCCTTAGCGGGGGGCCGGGAGACC.

A word on this clone: Coverage ceases 3 residues before the CDR3 finishes, and the germline J gene fills in the end. The chain recombines TRBV12-3 or TRBV12-4 with TRBJ2-7; D is possibly TRBD1 (6 bases). The CDR3 loop spans 16 amino acids. V lost 0 bases to trimming and J lost 6 bases, with 18 bases between them. The CDR3 bases that were read are TGTGCCAGCAGTTTAGCACCGAACACAGGGCTACCCGAG. It encodes CASSLAPNTGLPE. The CDR3 reads in full as CASSLAPNTGLPEQYF.

Points on this clone: The read terminates 3 residues before the CDR3 end, so the remaining end is supplied by the germline J gene. The genes are TRBV29-1 and TRBJ1-6; 9 bases agree with TRBD1. From germline, CDR1 is SQVTM and CDR2 ANQGSEA. V gave up 5 bases and J gave up 10 bases; unmatched junction bases: 6. This CDR3 contains 13 residues. The CDR3 here is CSVWTGVFSPLHF. CDR3 bases read: TGCAGCGTTTGGACAGGGGTTTTCTCACCC.